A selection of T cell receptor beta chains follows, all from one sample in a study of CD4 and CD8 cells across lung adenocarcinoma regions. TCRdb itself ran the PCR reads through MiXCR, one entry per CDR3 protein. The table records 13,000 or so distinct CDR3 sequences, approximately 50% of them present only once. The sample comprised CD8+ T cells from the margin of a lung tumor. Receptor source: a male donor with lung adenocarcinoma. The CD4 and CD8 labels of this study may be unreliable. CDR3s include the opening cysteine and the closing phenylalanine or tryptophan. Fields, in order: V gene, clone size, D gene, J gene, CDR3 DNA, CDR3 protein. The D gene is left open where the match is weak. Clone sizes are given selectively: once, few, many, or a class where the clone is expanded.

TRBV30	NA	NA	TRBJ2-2	TGTGCCTGGAGAATTAGCAGGGGCACCGGGGAGCTGTTTTTT	CAWRISRGTGELFF
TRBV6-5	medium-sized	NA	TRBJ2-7	TGTGCCAGCAGTTACTCCAAGGGGCAGAGATACGAGCAGTACTTC	CASSYSKGQRYEQYF
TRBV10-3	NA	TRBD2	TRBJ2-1	TGTGCCATCAGTGAGTCGGCTAGCGGGAGGAATGAGCAGTTCTTC	CAISESASGRNEQFF
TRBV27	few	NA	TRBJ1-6	TGTGCCAGCAGCCGAAGGACAGCCGGGGATTCACCCCTCCACTTT	CASSRRTAGDSPLHF
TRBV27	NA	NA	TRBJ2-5	TGTGCCAGCAGTCTTACAGTACAAGAGACCCAGTACTTC	CASSLTVQETQYF
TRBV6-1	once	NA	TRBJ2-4	TGTGCCAGCAGCCGCACAGGGTGGGGAGGAACCAAAAACATTCAGTACTTC	CASSRTGWGGTKNIQYF
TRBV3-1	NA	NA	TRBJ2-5	TGTGCCAGCAGCCAAGGTGACGTTGGGAGGACCCAGTACTTC	CASSQGDVGRTQYF
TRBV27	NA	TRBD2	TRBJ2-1	TGTGCCAGCAGTTCCCAACTAGCGGGATTCCAAGAGACCCAGTTCTTC	CASSSQLAGFQETQFF
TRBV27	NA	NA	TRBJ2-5	TGTGCCAGCGGCCGTCCAAGCACAGATACCCAGTACTTC	CASGRPSTDTQYF
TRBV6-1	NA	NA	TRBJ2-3	TGTGCCAGCAGTAAGAGGCTGACAGGCACAGATACGCAGTATTTT	CASSKRLTGTDTQYF
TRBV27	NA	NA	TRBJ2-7	TGTGCCAGCGGGGGACGAGGGGGGCGTGGCCCAGAGACGCAGTACTTC	CASGGRGGRGPETQYF
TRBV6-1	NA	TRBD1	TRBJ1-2	TGTGCCAGCAGCCCCGGACAGGGGGCTGGCTACACCTTC	CASSPGQGAGYTF
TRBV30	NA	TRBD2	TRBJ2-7	TGTGCCTGGAGTGCGACCGTAGCGGGAGGGCAACTCTACGAGCAGTACTTC	CAWSATVAGGQLYEQYF
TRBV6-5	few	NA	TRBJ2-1	TGTGCCAGCAGTTACTCGAGGCTAGTGACTGAGCAGTTCTTC	CASSYSRLVTEQFF
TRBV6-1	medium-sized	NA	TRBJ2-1	TGTGCCAGCACCCCCACTAGCCGGAGCTCCTACGAGCAGTTCTTC	CASTPTSRSSYEQFF
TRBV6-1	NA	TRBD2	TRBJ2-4	TGTGCCAGCAGTGAAATCGGGACGGGCGGGAGGGCCAAAGATACGCAGTACTTC	CASSEIGTGGRAKDTQYF
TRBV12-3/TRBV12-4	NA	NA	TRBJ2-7	TGTGCCAGCACCACGGGGGTGGGGCCGTACGAGCAGTACTTC	CASTTGVGPYEQYF
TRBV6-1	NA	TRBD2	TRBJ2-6	TGTGCCAGCAGCGGGAGGGCTCAGCCTGGCTCCAACGACCTGTCCTTC	CASSGRAQPGSNDLSF
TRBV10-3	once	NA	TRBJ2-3	TGTTCCGGGGGGCTCGGAGGCCGGTTCCCAGATACCCAGTATTTT	CSGGLGGRFPDTQYF
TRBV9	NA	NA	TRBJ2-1	TGTGCCAGCAGCGGAGAGGATTCAGCCTACAATGAGCAGTTCTTC	CASSGEDSAYNEQFF
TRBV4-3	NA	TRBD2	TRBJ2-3	TGCGCCAGCAGCCTTAGCGGGAGGGCCCTAGATACGCAGTATTTT	CASSLSGRALDTQYF
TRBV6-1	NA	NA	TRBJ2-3	TGTGTGGGCGGACGGGGTGGGAGCACAGATACGCAGTATTTT	CVGGRGGSTDTQYF
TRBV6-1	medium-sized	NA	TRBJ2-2	TGTGCCAGCAGTGGAACCGGGGAGCTGTTTTTT	CASSGTGELFF
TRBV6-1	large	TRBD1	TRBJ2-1	TGTGCCAGCAGTGAGTTACAGGGGGCTAGCAATGAGCAGTTCTTC	CASSELQGASNEQFF
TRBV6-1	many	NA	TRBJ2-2	TGTGCCAGCAGTCGAGGGGGGGCCGGGGAGCTGTTTTTT	CASSRGGAGELFF
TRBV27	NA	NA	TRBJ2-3	TGTGCCAGCAGCTCCTGGGTGCCGGGAGCCAAAAACATTCAGTATTTT	CASSSWVPGAKNIQYF
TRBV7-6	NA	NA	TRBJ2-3	TGTGCCAGCAGCTTAGGAGCGGACCAAGAGACGCAGTATTTC	CASSLGADQETQYF
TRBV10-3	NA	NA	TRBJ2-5	TGTGCCGCGGGGCCCGGGGGGCCGGGCACAGAGACCCAGTACTTC	CAAGPGGPGTETQYF
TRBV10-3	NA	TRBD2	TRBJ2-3	TGTGCCGGGGGTGGTGGGGGGAGGGACCAGGATACGCAGTATTTC	CAGGGGGRDQDTQYF
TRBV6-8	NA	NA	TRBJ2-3	TGTGCCAGCGTGGGGCTCGGGGGCGGCGACACAGATACCCAGTACTTT	CASVGLGGGDTDTQYF
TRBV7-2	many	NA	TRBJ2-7	TGTGCCAGCAGCTTTAATCTGAACTACGAGCAGTACTTC	CASSFNLNYEQYF
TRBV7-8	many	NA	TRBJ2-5	TGTGCCAGCAGCTTAGAGGGCCGGAGCCCGTTGGAGACCCAGTACTTC	CASSLEGRSPLETQYF
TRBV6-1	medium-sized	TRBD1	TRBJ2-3	TGTGCCAGCCGGCGGGGCAGGACAGGGAGCACAGATACGCAGTATTTT	CASRRGRTGSTDTQYF
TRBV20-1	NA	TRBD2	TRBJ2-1	TGCAGTGCTAGAGTTGGGAAGGCTAGCGGTCGTTACAATGAGCAGTTCTTC	CSARVGKASGRYNEQFF
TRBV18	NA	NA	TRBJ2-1	TGTGCCAGCTCCCGGAGGGGGGATGAGCAGTTCTTC	CASSRRGDEQFF
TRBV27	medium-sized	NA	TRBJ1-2	TGTGCCAGCAGTTTAACGACAGCAGCTAACTATGGCTACACCTTC	CASSLTTAANYGYTF
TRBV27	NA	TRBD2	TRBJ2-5	TGTGCCAGCAGTGTCTGCTTCTGGCCAATTCTATCCTGGGAGGGCTTT	CASSVCFWPILSWEGF
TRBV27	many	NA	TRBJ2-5	TGTGCCAGCAGTTCACTACCTACTGGGTACAATGAGCAGTACTTC	CASSSLPTGYNEQYF
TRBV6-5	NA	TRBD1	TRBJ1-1	TGTGCCAGCAGACTCGGGGGGACAGCGAACACTGAAGCTTTCTTT	CASRLGGTANTEAFF
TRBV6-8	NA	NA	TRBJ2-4	TGTGCCAGGATAGGTGACGTAAACATTCAGTACTTC	CARIGDVNIQYF
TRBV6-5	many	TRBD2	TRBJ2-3	TGTGCCAGCAGTGTACTAGCGGGAGACGCAGATACGCAGTATTTT	CASSVLAGDADTQYF
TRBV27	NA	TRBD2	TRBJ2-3	TGTGCCAGCAGTGCGGAACTAGCGGGCCGGGGCCAAGATACGCAGTATTTC	CASSAELAGRGQDTQYF
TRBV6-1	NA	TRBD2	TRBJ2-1	TGTGCCGGGGGGGGGGGGGGGGGATACAATGAGCAGTTCTTC	CAGGGGGGYNEQFF
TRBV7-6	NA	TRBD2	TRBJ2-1	TGTGCCAGCAGCTCTACTAGCGGGAGGGCCGGGCAGTTCTTC	CASSSTSGRAGQFF
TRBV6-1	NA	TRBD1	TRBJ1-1	TGTGCCAGCAGAAAACAGGGGAAGAACACTGAAGCTTTCTTT	CASRKQGKNTEAFF
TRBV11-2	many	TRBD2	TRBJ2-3	TGTGCCAGCAGCTTAGAAGGGCGACTAGCGGGGAGCACAGATACGCAGTATTTT	CASSLEGRLAGSTDTQYF
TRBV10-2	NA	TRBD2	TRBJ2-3	TGCGCCCCCGGACGAGCGGGAGAAGAGACGCAGTATTTC	CAPGRAGEETQYF
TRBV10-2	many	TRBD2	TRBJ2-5	TGCGCCAGCAGTGGGGGACTAGGGGCAAAGACCCAGTACTTC	CASSGGLGAKTQYF
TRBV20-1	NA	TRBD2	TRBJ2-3	TGCAGTGCTAGGCTGTACGGACTGGCGGGAGACGAAGATACGCAGTATTTT	CSARLYGLAGDEDTQYF
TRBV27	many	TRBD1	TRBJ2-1	TGTGCCAGCAGTTCCCCCGGGACAGGGGCCTACAATGAGCAGTTCTTC	CASSSPGTGAYNEQFF
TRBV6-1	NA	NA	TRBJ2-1	TGTGCCAGCACTCTACAACTCGATTATTACAATGAGCAGTTCTTC	CASTLQLDYYNEQFF
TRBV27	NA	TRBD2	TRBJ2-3	TGTGCCACCGGGGGGTATGTGGGGGAGACGCAGTATTTT	CATGGYVGETQYF
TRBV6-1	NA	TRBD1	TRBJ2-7	TGTGCCAGCAGTCGAAACCGGGACAGGGTTGCCGACGAGCAGTACTTC	CASSRNRDRVADEQYF
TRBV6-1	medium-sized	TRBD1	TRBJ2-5	TGTGCCAGCAGTGCCGCCGGGACAGGCCAGGTGGCCCAGTACTTC	CASSAAGTGQVAQYF
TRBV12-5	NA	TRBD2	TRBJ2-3	TGTGCTAGTGCACCAGCTAGCGGTTATAGCACAGATACGCAGTATTTT	CASAPASGYSTDTQYF
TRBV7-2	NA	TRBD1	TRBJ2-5	TGTGCCAGCAGCTCCCCCCCGACAGGGGGCAGGGAGACCCAGTACTTC	CASSSPPTGGRETQYF
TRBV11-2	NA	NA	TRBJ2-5	TGTGCCAGCAGCTTAGTAGTCCAGGGGGGGGGGGAGACCCAGTACTTC	CASSLVVQGGGETQYF
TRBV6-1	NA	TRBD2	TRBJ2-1	TGTGCCAGCGGAGAGCGGGAGGGCGGGAATGAGCAGTTCTTC	CASGEREGGNEQFF
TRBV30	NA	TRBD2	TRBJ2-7	TGTGCCTGGAGTGTAACGGGAGGCACCTACGAGCAGTACTTC	CAWSVTGGTYEQYF